This is a list of T cell receptor beta chains from one sample in a study of T cells after yellow fever vaccination. TCRdb itself ran the 5' RACE reads through MiXCR, one entry per CDR3 protein. Among hundreds of thousands of distinct CDR3 sequences, roughly an eighth were seen once, and the ten largest hold 15%. Sample: PBMCs, taken on the day of the yellow fever booster vaccination. All receptors come from a man under 40 who received the YFV17D yellow fever vaccine. Each CDR3 is given with its conserved first and last residue. D genes are given only for firm matches. Part of the rows lack a size; the others show once, few, many or a class for expanded clones.

len,j_gene,abundance,d_gene,v_gene,CDR3aa,CDR3nt
14,TRBJ2-3,NA,TRBD2,TRBV12-3/TRBV12-4,CASRISGGTDTQYF,TGTGCCAGCAGAATTAGCGGGGGCACAGATACGCAGTATTTT
13,TRBJ2-1,few,TRBD2,TRBV20-1,CSVGLARSNEQFF,TGCAGTGTGGGACTAGCGAGGTCCAATGAGCAGTTCTTC
12,TRBJ2-3,few,NA,TRBV9,CASSVPADTQYF,TGTGCCAGCAGCGTACCCGCGGATACGCAGTATTTT
16,TRBJ2-5,NA,NA,TRBV20-1,CSARPRGQGRSETQYF,TGCAGTGCTAGGCCGCGTGGCCAGGGGAGGAGTGAGACCCAGTACTTC
15,TRBJ2-2,few,TRBD1,TRBV20-1,CSARAQGPNTGELFF,TGCAGTGCCCGGGCACAGGGGCCTAACACCGGGGAGCTGTTTTTT
14,TRBJ2-3,few,NA,TRBV30,CAWTGSGQVDTQYF,TGTGCCTGGACCGGCAGCGGGCAGGTAGATACGCAGTATTTT
15,TRBJ2-7,many,NA,TRBV7-8,CASSLGRGRSYEQYF,TGTGCCAGCAGCTTAGGCAGGGGTCGATCCTACGAGCAGTACTTC
13,TRBJ2-1,few,TRBD2,TRBV29-1,CSAGLAGFDEQFF,TGCAGCGCGGGACTAGCGGGATTCGATGAGCAGTTCTTC
14,TRBJ1-4,NA,TRBD1,TRBV20-1,CSAKSGTGNEKLFF,TGCAGTGCGAAATCCGGGACAGGGAATGAAAAACTGTTTTTT
15,TRBJ2-5,NA,TRBD2,TRBV5-4,CASSERLAGVETQYF,TGTGCCAGCAGCGAACGACTAGCGGGAGTTGAGACCCAGTACTTC
14,TRBJ1-5,few,TRBD1,TRBV25-1,CASGTGGGNQPQHF,TGTGCCAGCGGGACAGGGGGTGGAAATCAGCCCCAGCATTTT
15,TRBJ2-5,many,TRBD2,TRBV7-7,CASSQGLAGGETQYF,TGTGCTAGCAGCCAGGGACTAGCGGGAGGAGAGACCCAGTACTTC
17,TRBJ2-5,NA,NA,TRBV12-3/TRBV12-4,CASSLYEARTIVETQYF,TGTGCCAGCAGTTTATACGAGGCCAGGACCATAGTGGAGACCCAGTACTTC
12,TRBJ2-1,few,NA,TRBV29-1,CSVDASYNEQFF,TGCAGCGTTGATGCTTCCTACAATGAGCAGTTCTTC
14,TRBJ2-1,NA,TRBD1,TRBV10-3,CAISEGTGSVEQFF,TGTGCCATCAGTGAGGGGACAGGGTCGGTTGAGCAGTTCTTC
13,TRBJ2-3,few,NA,TRBV7-3,CASSTVWGDTQYF,TGTGCCAGCAGCACCGTCTGGGGAGATACGCAGTATTTT
17,TRBJ2-7,few,TRBD2,TRBV27,CASRLKPPGLAVYEQYF,TGTGCCAGCAGGCTAAAGCCTCCGGGACTAGCGGTCTACGAGCAGTACTTC
15,TRBJ1-5,few,NA,TRBV5-6,CASSSGAYSNQPQHF,TGTGCCAGCAGCTCCGGTGCTTATAGCAATCAGCCCCAGCATTTT
10,TRBJ2-5,many,NA,TRBV20-1,CSVGRETQYF,TGCAGTGTCGGCCGCGAGACCCAGTACTTC
13,TRBJ1-1,NA,TRBD1,TRBV6-1,CASSTGVATEAFF,TGTGCCAGCAGTACAGGGGTGGCCACTGAAGCTTTCTTT
13,TRBJ1-2,many,NA,TRBV20-1,CSARLTQGHGYTF,TGCAGTGCTAGGTTGACCCAGGGGCACGGCTACACCTTC
16,TRBJ2-3,NA,NA,TRBV9,CASSAPRESATDTQYF,TGTGCCAGCAGCGCTCCTCGGGAATCCGCGACTGATACGCAGTATTTT
13,TRBJ2-7,NA,TRBD2,TRBV7-9,CASSTGLDYEQYF,TGTGCCAGCAGCACTGGACTAGACTACGAGCAGTACTTC
16,TRBJ2-3,NA,TRBD2,TRBV6-5,CASSYSSLAGADTQYF,TGTGCCAGCAGTTACTCGAGCCTAGCGGGGGCAGATACGCAGTATTTT
13,TRBJ1-6,few,TRBD1,TRBV12-3/TRBV12-4,CASSGQLQSPLHF,TGTGCCAGCTCGGGACAGTTACAGTCACCCCTCCACTTT
17,TRBJ2-7,many,TRBD2,TRBV10-3,CAISRGTSALQGNEQYF,TGTGCCATCAGCCGGGGGACTAGCGCCCTACAGGGGAACGAGCAGTACTTC
15,TRBJ2-2,few,TRBD2,TRBV14,CASSQDLAGAGELFF,TGTGCCAGCAGCCAAGATCTAGCGGGAGCCGGGGAGCTGTTTTTT
15,TRBJ1-5,few,NA,TRBV15,CATSRDWSRNQPQHF,TGTGCCACCAGCAGAGATTGGAGCCGAAATCAGCCCCAGCATTTT
14,TRBJ2-1,NA,NA,TRBV28,CASSLPPGVDEQFF,TGTGCCAGCAGTTTACCTCCAGGGGTGGATGAGCAGTTCTTC
18,TRBJ2-7,few,TRBD1,TRBV11-1,CASSHPIEPGQGTHEQYF,TGTGCCAGCAGCCACCCTATAGAACCGGGACAGGGTACCCACGAGCAGTACTTC
12,TRBJ2-7,many,TRBD1,TRBV20-1,CSATRGSYEQYF,TGCAGTGCTACCAGGGGGTCCTACGAGCAGTACTTC
15,TRBJ2-7,NA,NA,TRBV29-1,CSVGIGAIRPYEQYF,TGCAGCGTTGGAATCGGGGCGATCCGACCCTACGAGCAGTACTTC
15,TRBJ2-3,NA,TRBD1,TRBV18,CASSSDRALIYTQYF,TGTGCCAGCTCCTCGGACAGGGCCCTGATTTATACGCAGTATTTT
14,TRBJ2-7,NA,NA,TRBV5-4,CASSWSSGPYEQYF,TGTGCCAGCAGCTGGTCGAGTGGACCCTACGAGCAGTACTTC
14,TRBJ2-7,NA,NA,TRBV6-5,CASSYFLGTDEQYF,TGTGCCAGCAGTTACTTTCTGGGAACTGACGAGCAGTACTTC
15,TRBJ2-5,many,NA,TRBV5-1,CASSQGTGREETQYF,TGCGCCAGCAGCCAAGGAACAGGGAGAGAAGAGACCCAGTACTTC
16,TRBJ2-3,few,TRBD2,TRBV5-4,CASTGASGMITDTQYF,TGTGCCAGCACCGGCGCTAGCGGGATGATCACAGATACGCAGTATTTT
14,TRBJ1-2,NA,TRBD1,TRBV7-2,CASSPGDRGLGYTF,TGTGCCAGCAGCCCCGGGGACAGGGGGCTTGGCTACACCTTC
15,TRBJ1-2,NA,NA,TRBV4-2,CASSQGTESNYGYTF,TGTGCCAGCAGCCAAGGGACAGAGTCTAACTATGGCTACACCTTC
15,TRBJ2-7,few,NA,TRBV13,CASSLGRTVVYEQYF,TGTGCCAGCAGCTTAGGTAGGACGGTAGTCTACGAGCAGTACTTC
12,TRBJ1-2,many,NA,TRBV5-1,CASSLAGDGYTF,TGTGCCAGCAGCTTGGCGGGAGATGGCTACACCTTC
16,TRBJ2-3,NA,NA,TRBV5-4,CASSPRGQVQSDTQYF,TGTGCCAGCAGCCCGCGAGGGCAGGTCCAATCAGATACGCAGTATTTT
15,TRBJ2-7,NA,NA,TRBV9,CASSVRGTEGYEQYF,TGTGCCAGCAGCGTTCGGGGGACCGAAGGGTACGAGCAGTACTTC
15,TRBJ1-1,NA,NA,TRBV4-3,CASSQGAFMNTEAFF,TGCGCCAGCAGCCAAGGCGCGTTTATGAACACTGAAGCTTTCTTT
16,TRBJ2-3,few,NA,TRBV5-1,CASSLGTLASTDTQYF,TGCGCCAGCAGCTTGGGAACCCTAGCGAGCACAGATACGCAGTATTTT